This TCR beta chain was retrieved from a study of shared clonotypes between healthy human individuals. Sequencing was performed with immunoSEQ multiplex PCR; in TCRdb, only in-frame clones are kept and a portion is missing. Counted here are 950,000 to 1,100,000 clones, about 75% occurring once; the ten biggest clones make up about 1.4%. The CDR3 runs to 17 residues. The ends lost 0 bases at V and 1 base at J; junction bases unmatched: 4. Germline V CDR1 and CDR2: SNHLY, FYNNEI. The sample taken for sequencing was memory CD4+ T cells sorted from blood. The sample's subset: CD45RA-negative fraction. The TCR sequence derives from a young man in good health. The chain carries TRBV2 and TRBJ2-3; TRBD2 agrees at 10 bases. The chain's CDR3 is CASSEAEAGGGTDTQYF. The CDR3 nucleotides read TGTGCCAGCAGTGAAGCGGAAGCGGGGGGGGGCACAGATACGCAGTATTTT.